These 25 T cell receptor beta chains share one sample of origin, sequenced in a study of shared T cell receptors in the human thymus. Method: immunoSEQ multiplex PCR; TCRdb's copy keeps in-frame clones and lacks some. This table holds roughly 560,000 clones, around 78% found once. The same specimen was also included in a second study, on human thymus T cells.

Sequencing was carried out using thymocytes. Receptors originate from a boy in the first two years of life with a congenital heart defect.

CDR3: CASSPVSGAGIEQYF. The CDR3 DNA reads TGTGCCAGCAGCCCCGTCTCCGGGGCGGGGATTGAGCAGTACTTC. The rearrangement joins TRBV5-4 to TRBJ2-7, with D possibly being TRBD2 (6 bases). Per germline, CDR1 SGHNT and CDR2 YYREEE (reference sequence). V was trimmed by 4 bases and J by 7 bases, leaving 21 bases between them. The CDR3 totals 15 residues. The variable domain in full, completed from reference TRBV5-4 and TRBJ2-7, reads ETGVTQSPTHLIKTRGQQVTLRCSSQSGHNTVSWYQQALGQGPQFIFQYYREEENGRGNFPPRFSGLQFPNYSSELNVNALELDDSALYLCASSPVSGAGIEQYFGPGTRLTVT.

The chain's CDR3 is CASSSWRSSTDTQYF. CDR3 sequence (DNA): TGCGCCAGCAGCTCTTGGCGGAGCTCGACAGATACGCAGTATTTT. V is TRBV5-1 and J is TRBJ2-3; D not resolved. This CDR3 contains 15 residues. Trimming left V 3 bases short and J 3 bases short, with 14 bases between. The germline gives CDR1 SGHRS, CDR2 YFSETQ. The full variable domain, in which reference TRBV5-1 and TRBJ2-3 provide the parts outside the CDR3, is KAGVTQTPRYLIKTRGQQVTLSCSPISGHRSVSWYQQTPGQGLQFLFEYFSETQRNKGNFPGRFSGRQFSNSRSEMNVSTLELGDSALYLCASSSWRSSTDTQYFGPGTRLTVL.

The J gene is TRBJ2-2, the V gene TRBV12-5, with TRBD2 matching over 8 bases. CDR3 length: 17 amino acids. Germline trimming cut 10 bases from V and 3 bases from J; bases unmatched to any gene: 16. Germline V lookup: CDR1 LGHNT, CDR2 FRNRAP. The CDR3 spells CATQRETRRWDTGELFF. CDR3 in DNA: TGTGCTACCCAGCGGGAGACGCGAAGATGGGACACCGGGGAGCTGTTTTTT. The full variable domain, with the rest looked up from reference TRBV12-5 and TRBJ2-2, is DARVTQTPRHKVTEMGQEVTMRCQPILGHNTVFWYRQTMMQGLELLAYFRNRAPLDDSGMPKDRFSAEMPDATLATLKIQPSEPRDSAVYFCATQRETRRWDTGELFFGEGSRLTVL.

The V call is TRBV6-1, the J call TRBJ2-7, with D possibly matching TRBD2 (5 bases). The germline V and J ends were trimmed by 2 bases and 3 bases, with 20 bases remaining between them. The CDR3 runs 17 residues. Germline CDR1 is MNHNS and CDR2 is SASEGT. The CDR3 nucleotides are TGTGCCAGCAGTGAAAATCTGGGCTCGGGGTACTACTACGAGCAGTACTTC. Translated: CASSENLGSGYYYEQYF.

V and J are TRBV5-1 and TRBJ2-2, with D tentatively TRBD2 (5 bases). The germline gives CDR1 SGHRS, CDR2 YFSETQ. The germline V and J ends were trimmed by 1 base and 6 bases, with 10 bases remaining between them. The CDR3 has 14 residues. The CDR3 DNA reads TGCGCCAGCAGCTTGAGGGAGCCCCCCGGGGAGCTGTTTTTT. As protein: CASSLREPPGELFF.

The CDR3 loop reads CASSLRHMGRTGPRTVKMYF. DNA of the CDR3: TGTGCCAGCAGCTTGAGACATATGGGCCGGACAGGCCCCCGAACGGTAAAGATGTACTTC. The rearrangement links TRBV5-4 to TRBJ2-7, with 7 bases lining up with TRBD1. The germline V gene encodes CDR1 SGHNT and CDR2 YYREEE (reference sequence). The CDR3 consists of 20 residues. V was pared by 1 base and J by 12 bases, with 31 bases of the junction left unmatched.

The chain uses TRBV5-1 and TRBJ2-3; TRBD2 matches at 7 bases. The CDR3 runs to 14 residues. Germline assignment: CDR1 SGHRS and CDR2 YFSETQ. The V segment lost 0 bases and the J segment 11 bases; nucleotides outside the gene matches: 9. The DNA of the CDR3 is TGCGCCAGCAGCTTGGATCTAGCGGTTCGCCGGCAGTATTTT. Translation gives CASSLDLAVRRQYF.

A few counts support this clone. The chain links TRBV7-9 to TRBJ2-3; the match to TRBD2 covers 8 bases. The V gene end was trimmed by 5 bases and the J gene end by 4 bases; junction bases not matched to a gene: 8. CDR1 is SEHNR, CDR2 FQNEAQ, per germline (reference sequence). CDR3 length: 15 residues. DNA for the CDR3: TGTGCCAGCAGCCCCCCCCGGGAGGGCGCAGATACGCAGTATTTT. Protein product: CASSPPREGADTQYF.

As DNA, the CDR3 is TGCAGCGTTGACAGGGGAATGGGAGAGACCCAGTACTTC. It specifies CSVDRGMGETQYF. V and J are TRBV29-1 and TRBJ2-5, with a tentative D call TRBD1 (6 bases). The CDR3 is made up of 13 amino acids. The V and J ends lost 3 bases and 4 bases respectively, with 12 bases between them. Germline V gene lookup returns CDR1 SQVTM and CDR2 ANQGSEA.

This chain uses TRBV30 with TRBJ1-2; D is possibly TRBD1 (5 bases). Trimming removed 8 bases at V and 10 bases at J, with 29 bases between. Germline V gene lookup returns CDR1 GTSNPN and CDR2 SVGIG (reference sequence). This CDR3 is built from 15 residues. In DNA form, the CDR3 reads TGTGCCGGAACCCCGAGCTCCGTCGGGGGGAGGTACTACACCTTC. It encodes CAGTPSSVGGRYYTF.

The V call is TRBV5-8, the J call TRBJ2-4; D gene unclear. V was trimmed by 5 bases and J by 10 bases, leaving 10 bases between them. Germline assignment: CDR1 SGHTS and CDR2 YDEGEE. CDR3 length equals 11 residues. The CDR3 DNA sequence: TGTGCCAGCAGATCCCCTAGGATTCAGTACTTC. Protein sequence: CASRSPRIQYF.

DNA of the CDR3: TGTGCCAGCAGCCAAGATCGGGGACTTCCCACAGATACGCAGTATTTT. Translated, it gives CASSQDRGLPTDTQYF. This chain links TRBV4-2 with TRBJ2-3, with a weak D call TRBD2 (6 bases). The V end lost 0 bases, the J end lost 2 bases, and 12 bases lay between the germline ends. Germline-derived CDR1 and CDR2 are LGHNA and YNFKEQ. This CDR3 has 16 amino acids.

A word on this clone: A junction end diverges from the germline sequence, so it may reflect a read error. The chain links TRBV27 to TRBJ1-2, with 9 nucleotides matching TRBD1. The germline V gene has CDR1 MNHEY and CDR2 SMNVEV (reference sequence). This CDR3 is built from 15 residues. CDR3 DNA: TGTGCCAGCAGTTTTGGGGGACAGGGAAGCTATGGGTACACCTTC. Translation: CASSFGGQGSYGYTF.

The chain carries TRBV19 and TRBJ1-2, with a weak D call TRBD1 (5 bases). Germline V gene data show CDR1 as LNHDA and CDR2 as SQIVND (reference sequence). The CDR3 consists of 15 residues. V lost 1 base and J lost 4, with 13 bases in between. The CDR3 loop is CASSIVRQGGYGYTF. The CDR3 DNA sequence: TGTGCCAGTAGTATAGTCCGCCAGGGCGGCTATGGCTACACCTTC.

DNA of the CDR3: TGTGCCAGCAGCTTAATTAACCCCCGGGGTGCCAATCAGCCCCAGCATTTT. It translates to CASSLINPRGANQPQHF. The chain couples TRBV7-2 to TRBJ1-5; D is uncertain. This CDR3 comprises 17 residues. V gave up 2 bases and J gave up 3 bases, with 17 bases separating them. Germline CDR1 reads SGHTA; CDR2 reads FQGNSA.

The chain is built from TRBV30 and TRBJ2-3; 8 bases are a match to TRBD1. CDR1 and CDR2 (germline): GTSNPN, SVGIG (reference sequence). This CDR3 is 13 amino acids long. V was clipped by 4 bases and J by 1 base; unmatched bases: 1. CDR3 in DNA: TGTGCCTGGAACAGGGGGGGCACAGATACGCAGTATTTT. It yields the protein CAWNRGGTDTQYF.

The chain carries TRBV6-1 and TRBJ2-7, with 8 bases lining up with TRBD2. Germline CDR1 and CDR2: MNHNS and SASEGT. The CDR3 spans 16 residues. Losses at the gene ends were 0 bases for V and 3 bases for J; bases not matched to a gene: 7. As DNA, the CDR3 is TGTGCCAGCAGTGAAGCGGGGACTAGTGGGTTCTACGAGCAGTACTTC. Its protein is CASSEAGTSGFYEQYF.

V is TRBV5-6 and J is TRBJ2-7, with TRBD2 matching 7 bases. The CDR3 has 13 amino acids. J was trimmed by 10 bases and V by 1 base; bases with no gene match: 8. Germline-derived CDR1 and CDR2 are SGHDT and YYEEEE. As DNA, the CDR3 is TGTGCCAGCAGCTTGCGGACTAGTACGCCTCAGTACTTC. This sequence encodes CASSLRTSTPQYF. The full variable domain, completed using reference TRBV5-6 and TRBJ2-7, is DAGVTQSPTHLIKTRGQQVTLRCSPKSGHDTVSWYQQALGQGPQFIFQYYEEEERQRGNFPDRFSGHQFPNYSSELNVNALLLGDSALYLCASSLRTSTPQYFGPGTRLTVT.

V gene TRBV20-1 combines with J gene TRBJ1-1, with D possibly matching TRBD1 (5 bases). The CDR3 is made up of 11 amino acids. Between the trimmed V and J ends, which lost 1 base and 8 bases, there was a span of 8 bases. Germline lookup yields CDR1 DFQATT and CDR2 SNEGSKA (reference sequence). DNA for the CDR3: TGCAGTGCTAGAGTTGCAGGGGAAGCTTTCTTT. Amino acid sequence: CSARVAGEAFF.

This clone was counted a single time. V is TRBV6-1 and J is TRBJ1-4; weak D call: TRBD1 (5 bases). The germline CDR1 and CDR2 sequences are MNHNS and SASEGT. Trimming left V 3 bases short and J 5 bases short, with 13 bases between. The CDR3 is made up of 15 amino acids. The CDR3 coding sequence is TGTGCCAGCAGTGATTGGGGACTTGGAAATGAAAAACTGTTTTTT. It codes for CASSDWGLGNEKLFF.

V is TRBV2 and J is TRBJ2-4; possible D gene TRBD2, 6 bases. The CDR3 loop spans 15 amino acids. Trimming removed 7 bases from V and 2 bases from J, with 15 bases in between. CDR1 and CDR2 from the germline V gene are SNHLY and FYNNEI. Here the CDR3 reads CASTGREFTKNIQYF. The CDR3 DNA sequence: TGTGCCAGCACCGGACGGGAGTTTACCAAAAACATTCAGTACTTC.

The rearrangement links TRBV19 to TRBJ2-7; 14 positions agree with TRBD2. The CDR3 runs to 18 residues. CDR1 is LNHDA and CDR2 is SQIVND in the germline V gene (reference sequence). Unmatched junction bases numbered 8, after V lost 4 bases and J lost 0 bases. CDR3 in DNA: TGTGCCAGTAGTACCGGACTAGCGGGAGGATTAAGCTCCTACGAGCAGTACTTC. Its protein is CASSTGLAGGLSSYEQYF.

The chain recombines TRBV2 with TRBJ2-1; TRBD2 agrees at 9 bases. The CDR3 covers 16 residues. The V gene end was trimmed by 6 bases and the J gene end by 0 bases; junction bases not matched to a gene: 6. The germline CDR1 and CDR2 sequences are SNHLY and FYNNEI. CDR3 in amino acids: CASSRLAASSYNEQFF. The CDR3 nucleotides read TGTGCCAGCAGCAGACTAGCGGCTAGCTCCTACAATGAGCAGTTCTTC.

The CDR3, as DNA: TGTGCCAGCAGCCAGGGGAGTGCAGAGACCCAGTACTTC. Translated, it gives CASSQGSAETQYF. The chain has TRBV7-6 and TRBJ2-5; D may be TRBD1 (6 bases). CDR1 and CDR2 from the germline V gene are SGHVS and FNYEAQ. The CDR3 length is 13 residues. V dropped 5 bases and J dropped 4 bases, with 11 bases sitting between them.

The V gene is TRBV7-9, the J gene TRBJ2-3; TRBD2 aligns across 10 bases. The CDR3 is made up of 19 amino acids. With 2 bases clipped from V and 5 bases from J, the junction kept 16 bases outside the gene matches. Looked up from germline, CDR1 is SEHNR and CDR2 is FQNEAQ (reference sequence). The CDR3 spells CASSLSWASGRRNRDTQYF. CDR3 nucleotide sequence: TGTGCCAGCAGCTTATCTTGGGCTAGCGGGAGACGAAACCGAGATACGCAGTATTTT.